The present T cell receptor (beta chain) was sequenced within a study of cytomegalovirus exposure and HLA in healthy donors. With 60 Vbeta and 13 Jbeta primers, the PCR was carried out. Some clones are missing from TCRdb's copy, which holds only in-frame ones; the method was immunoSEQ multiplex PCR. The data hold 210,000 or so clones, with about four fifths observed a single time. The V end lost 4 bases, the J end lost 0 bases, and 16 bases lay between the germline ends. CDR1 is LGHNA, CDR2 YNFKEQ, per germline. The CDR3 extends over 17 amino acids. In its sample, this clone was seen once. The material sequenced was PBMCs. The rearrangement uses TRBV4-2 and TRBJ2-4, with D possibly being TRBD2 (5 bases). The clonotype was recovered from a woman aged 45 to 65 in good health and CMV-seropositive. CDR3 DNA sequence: TGTGCCAGCAGCCGGACCTGGCTAGCTGAAGCCAAAAACATTCAGTACTTC. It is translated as CASSRTWLAEAKNIQYF.